This entry lists 5 T cell receptor beta chains sequenced from one sample in a study of shared clonotypes between healthy human individuals. The data were produced by immunoSEQ multiplex PCR, yet TCRdb's version contains in-frame clones alone and is incomplete. The table has some 87,000 clones, 60% to 70% seen once. The material sequenced was memory CD8+ T cells sorted from blood. This sample's subset: CD45RO+ cells pooled with CCR7-negative TemRA cells. The receptors were gathered from a young man in good health.

The genes are TRBV4-2 and TRBJ2-7; D is unclear. CDR3 length: 11 amino acids. Trimming left V 4 bases short and J 5 bases short, with 6 bases between. Per germline, CDR1 LGHNA and CDR2 YNFKEQ. CDR3 DNA: TGTGCCAGCAGCCTACAGCACGAGCAGTACTTC. Protein product: CASSLQHEQYF.

The chain links TRBV9 to TRBJ2-7; TRBD1 matches at 7 bases. CDR3 length: 15 residues. V dropped 4 bases and J dropped 5; count of bases not matched to a gene: 12. Per the germline V gene, CDR1 is SGDLS and CDR2 is YYNGEE. CDR3 bases: TGTGCCAGCAGCCTCCGGGGACAGCTACCTGACGAGCAGTACTTC. Translation: CASSLRGQLPDEQYF.

The CDR3: CASSKEADF. CDR3 DNA sequence: TGTGCCAGCAGCAAAGAGGCTGATTTT. The chain is built from TRBV21-1 and TRBJ1-3. TRBV21-1 is a pseudogene. This CDR3 comprises 9 residues.

J is TRBJ2-6 and V is TRBV7-8, with 9 positions matching TRBD1. The CDR3 is 19 residues long. After removal of 5 bases from V and 1 base from J, the junction contained 12 bases not matched to a gene. Germline V gene lookup returns CDR1 SGHVS and CDR2 FQNEAQ. The CDR3 nucleotides read TGTGCCAGCAGCGATGACTCGAGGGACAGGGTATCTGGGGCCAACGTCCTGACTTTC. It codes for CASSDDSRDRVSGANVLTF.

V and J are TRBV27 and TRBJ2-3; 11 nucleotides align to TRBD2. Trimming at V came to 5 bases and at J to 2 bases, leaving 9 bases not matched to a gene. Germline V gene data show CDR1 as MNHEY and CDR2 as SMNVEV (reference sequence). CDR3 length equals 17 residues. This CDR3 reads CASSTPSGRLLTDTQYF. For the CDR3, the DNA is TGTGCCAGCAGTACCCCTAGCGGGAGGTTACTCACAGATACGCAGTATTTT.